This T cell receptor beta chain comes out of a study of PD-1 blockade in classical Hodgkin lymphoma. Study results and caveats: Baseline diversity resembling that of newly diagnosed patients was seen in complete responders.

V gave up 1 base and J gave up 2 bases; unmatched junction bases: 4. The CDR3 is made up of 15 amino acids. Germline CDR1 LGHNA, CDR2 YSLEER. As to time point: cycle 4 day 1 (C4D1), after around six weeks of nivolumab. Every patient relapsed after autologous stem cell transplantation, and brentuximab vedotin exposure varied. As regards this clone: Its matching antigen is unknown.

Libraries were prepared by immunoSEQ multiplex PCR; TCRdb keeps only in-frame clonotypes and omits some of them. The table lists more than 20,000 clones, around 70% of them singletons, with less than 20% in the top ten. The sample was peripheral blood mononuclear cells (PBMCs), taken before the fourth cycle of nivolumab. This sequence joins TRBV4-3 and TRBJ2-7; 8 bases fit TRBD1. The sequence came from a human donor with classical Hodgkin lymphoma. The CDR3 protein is CASSQADRGPYEQYF. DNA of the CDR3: TGCGCCAGCAGCCAAGCTGACAGGGGTCCCTACGAGCAGTACTTC.